The 4 T cell receptor beta chains below were found in one sample sequenced in a study of T cells in Graves' hyperthyroidism and ophthalmopathy. Researchers amplified the TCR beta CDR3 regions from RNA transcripts. Researchers ran a first-round RT-PCR on the TCR CDR3 using the HTBI primer set. Each CDR3 protein gets one entry after TCRdb re-called the multiplex PCR reads with MiXCR. The sample carries a few hundred thousand distinct CDR3 sequences, about 15% recorded once. Sequencing was done on a sample of blood. These TCRs come from a woman in her 30s with Graves' hyperthyroidism.

The gene calls are TRBV2 and TRBJ1-4, with TRBD1 as a possible D gene (6 bases). The CDR3 is 11 residues long. Germline-derived CDR1 and CDR2 are SNHLY and FYNNEI. Trimming shortened V by 8 bases and J by 6 bases, and 7 bases separated the two germline ends. This CDR3 is CASRQDEKLFF. The CDR3 region has the DNA TGTGCCAGCCGACAGGATGAAAAACTGTTTTTT.

At least ten counts were recorded for this clonotype. This chain joins TRBV10-3 and TRBJ2-5; 7 bases align to TRBD1. The germline gives CDR1 ENHRY, CDR2 SYGVKD. V lost 0 bases to trimming and J lost 0 bases; unmatched junction nucleotides: 1. This CDR3 contains 15 residues. CDR3 amino acids: CAISESTGNQETQYF. CDR3 bases: TGTGCCATCAGTGAGTCGACAGGGAACCAAGAGACCCAGTACTTC.

The chain couples TRBV2 to TRBJ1-6; D call uncertain. The CDR3 is made up of 13 amino acids. Germline V lookup: CDR1 SNHLY, CDR2 FYNNEI. V was shortened by 9 bases and J by 6 bases, with 12 bases between the two germline ends. The CDR3 loop reads CASSAPTNSPLHF. The CDR3 DNA sequence: TGTGCCAGTTCGGCGCCAACTAATTCACCCCTCCACTTT.

This clonotype was detected ten times or more. The V gene is TRBV12-3 or TRBV12-4, the J gene TRBJ1-2; D gene ambiguous. Trimming shortened V by 3 bases and J by 4 bases, and 6 bases separated the two germline ends. CDR3 length: 12 residues. CDR3 DNA: TGTGCCAGCAGTTTGACAAGCTATGGCTACACCTTC. This sequence encodes CASSLTSYGYTF.